This is a list of T cell receptor beta chains from one sample in a study of blood T cell repertoires in COVID-19. Assay: immunoSEQ multiplex PCR; the TCRdb copy retains only in-frame clones and omits some. The sample lists about 110,000 clones, roughly 80% occurring once. Input material: peripheral blood. These receptors all stem from a woman aged 70-85 years with acute or convalescent COVID-19. CDR3s include the opening cysteine and the closing phenylalanine or tryptophan. D genes are given only for firm matches. The listing skips clone size in some rows; elsewhere it reads once, few, many or a size class.

TRBJ1-2 NA TRBV29-1 TRBD1 CSAFGGQGNYGYTF TGCAGCGCCTTCGGTGGACAGGGGAACTATGGCTACACCTTC
TRBJ1-5 NA TRBV24-1 NA CATSDLGQPQHF TGTGCCACCAGTGATTTGGGCCAGCCCCAGCATTTT
TRBJ2-5 NA TRBV28 TRBD2 CASSSPGLHQETQYF TGTGCCAGCAGTTCACCGGGACTACATCAAGAGACCCAGTACTTC
TRBJ1-2 NA TRBV28 TRBD1 CASSRDRGDYGYTF TGTGCCAGCAGTCGGGACAGGGGGGACTATGGCTACACCTTC
TRBJ2-1 NA TRBV6-5 TRBD2 CATRSGGRDEQFF TGTGCCACCCGTAGCGGGGGGAGGGATGAGCAGTTCTTC
TRBJ1-2 NA TRBV4-2 NA CASSQEVSGANYGYTF TGTGCCAGCAGCCAAGAGGTGAGCGGGGCTAACTATGGCTACACCTTC
TRBJ2-1 NA TRBV24-1 NA CATSRTDNNEQFF TGTGCCACCAGTAGGACAGACAACAATGAGCAGTTCTTC
TRBJ2-5 once TRBV24-1 TRBD2 CATSEGGGAEETQYF TGTGCCACCAGTGAAGGCGGGGGGGCCGAGGAGACCCAGTACTTC
TRBJ1-2 NA TRBV4-1 NA CASSQEGGNYGYTF TGCGCCAGCAGCCAAGAGGGCGGGAACTATGGCTACACCTTC
TRBJ1-1 NA TRBV6-6 NA CASSPVGGRIGTEAFF TGTGCCAGCAGTCCAGTCGGGGGGAGAATTGGCACTGAAGCTTTCTTT
TRBJ1-2 NA TRBV12-5 NA CASGLGSAGSNYGYTF TGTGCTAGTGGTTTGGGGTCGGCGGGATCCAACTATGGCTACACCTTC
TRBJ2-2 NA TRBV6-1 TRBD2 CASSEGLAGTGELFF TGTGCCAGCAGTGAAGGACTAGCGGGCACCGGGGAGCTGTTTTTT